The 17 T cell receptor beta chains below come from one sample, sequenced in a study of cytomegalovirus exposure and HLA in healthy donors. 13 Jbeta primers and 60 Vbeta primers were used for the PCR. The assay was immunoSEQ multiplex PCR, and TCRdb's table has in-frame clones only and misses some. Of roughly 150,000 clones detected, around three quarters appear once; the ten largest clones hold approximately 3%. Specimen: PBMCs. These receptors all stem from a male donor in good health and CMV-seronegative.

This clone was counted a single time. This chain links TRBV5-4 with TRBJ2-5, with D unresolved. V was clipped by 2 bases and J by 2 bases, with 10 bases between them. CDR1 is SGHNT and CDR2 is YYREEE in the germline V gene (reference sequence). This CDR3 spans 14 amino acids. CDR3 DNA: TGTGCCAGCAGCTTACAACAGCTTCAAGAGACCCAGTACTTC. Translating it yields CASSLQQLQETQYF.

This chain's CDR3 is CASSPPTSGSGNNEQFF. The CDR3 bases are TGCGCCAGCAGCCCACCGACTAGCGGGAGTGGCAACAATGAGCAGTTCTTC. This chain connects TRBV5-1 to TRBJ2-1; 12 positions agree with TRBD2. CDR3 length equals 17 residues. Trimming took 4 bases from V and 5 from J; bases not matched to a gene: 10. Germline assignment: CDR1 SGHRS and CDR2 YFSETQ.

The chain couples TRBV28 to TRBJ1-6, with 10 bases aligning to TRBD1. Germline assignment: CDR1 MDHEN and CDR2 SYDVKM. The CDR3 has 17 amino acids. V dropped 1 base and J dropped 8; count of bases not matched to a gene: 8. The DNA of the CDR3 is TGTGCCAGCAGTTTATACGACAGGGGGCCGCGGCATTCACCCCTCCACTTT. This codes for CASSLYDRGPRHSPLHF.

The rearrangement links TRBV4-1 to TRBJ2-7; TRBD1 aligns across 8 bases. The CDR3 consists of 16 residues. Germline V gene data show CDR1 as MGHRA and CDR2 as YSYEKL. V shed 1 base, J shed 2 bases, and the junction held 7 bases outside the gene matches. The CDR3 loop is CASSQGTGLPTYEQYF. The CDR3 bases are TGCGCCAGCAGCCAAGGGACAGGGTTGCCAACCTACGAGCAGTACTTC.

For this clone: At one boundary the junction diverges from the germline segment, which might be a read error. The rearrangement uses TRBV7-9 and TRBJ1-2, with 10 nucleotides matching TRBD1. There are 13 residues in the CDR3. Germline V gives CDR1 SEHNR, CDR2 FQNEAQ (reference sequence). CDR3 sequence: CASSLGQGYGFTF. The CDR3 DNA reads TGTGCCAGCAGCTTGGGACAGGGGTATGGCTTCACCTTC.

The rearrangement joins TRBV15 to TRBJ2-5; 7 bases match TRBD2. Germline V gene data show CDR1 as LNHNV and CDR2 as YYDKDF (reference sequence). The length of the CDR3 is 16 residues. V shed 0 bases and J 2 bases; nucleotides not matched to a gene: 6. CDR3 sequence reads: CATSRDPGSGQETQYF. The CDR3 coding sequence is TGTGCCACCAGCAGAGACCCGGGTAGCGGGCAAGAGACCCAGTACTTC.

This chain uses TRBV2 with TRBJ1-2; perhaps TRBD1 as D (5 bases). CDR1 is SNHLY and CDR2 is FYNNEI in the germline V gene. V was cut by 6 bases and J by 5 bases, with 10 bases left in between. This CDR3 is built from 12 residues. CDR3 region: CASRGDFYGYTF. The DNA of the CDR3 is TGTGCCAGCAGAGGGGACTTTTATGGCTACACCTTC.

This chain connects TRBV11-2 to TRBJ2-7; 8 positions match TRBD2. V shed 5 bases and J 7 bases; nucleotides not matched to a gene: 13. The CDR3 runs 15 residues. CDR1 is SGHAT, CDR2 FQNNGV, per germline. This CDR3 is CASSLASGGPYEQYF. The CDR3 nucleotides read TGTGCCAGCAGCCTTGCCTCGGGAGGGCCGTATGAGCAGTACTTC.

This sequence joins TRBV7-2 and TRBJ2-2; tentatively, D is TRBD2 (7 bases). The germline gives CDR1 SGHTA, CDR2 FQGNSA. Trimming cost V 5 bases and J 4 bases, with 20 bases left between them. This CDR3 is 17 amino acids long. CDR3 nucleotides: TGTGCCAGCAGCCGACGGGGGAGCCGGGGGGCCACCGGGGAGCTGTTTTTT. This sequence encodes CASSRRGSRGATGELFF.

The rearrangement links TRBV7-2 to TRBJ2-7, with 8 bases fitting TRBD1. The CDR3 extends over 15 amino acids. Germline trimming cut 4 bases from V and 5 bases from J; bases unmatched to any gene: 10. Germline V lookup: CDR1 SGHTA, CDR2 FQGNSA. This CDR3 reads CASSSKDRVGDEQYF. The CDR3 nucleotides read TGTGCCAGCAGCTCAAAGGACAGGGTTGGGGACGAGCAGTACTTC.

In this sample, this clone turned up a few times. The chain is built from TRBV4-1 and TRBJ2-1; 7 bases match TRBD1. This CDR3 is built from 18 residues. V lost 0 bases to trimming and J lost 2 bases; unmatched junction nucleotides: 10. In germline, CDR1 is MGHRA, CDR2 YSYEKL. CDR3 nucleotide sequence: TGCGCCAGCAGCCAAGACCCCCCCGGGACAGTAACCTACAATGAGCAGTTCTTC. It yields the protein CASSQDPPGTVTYNEQFF.

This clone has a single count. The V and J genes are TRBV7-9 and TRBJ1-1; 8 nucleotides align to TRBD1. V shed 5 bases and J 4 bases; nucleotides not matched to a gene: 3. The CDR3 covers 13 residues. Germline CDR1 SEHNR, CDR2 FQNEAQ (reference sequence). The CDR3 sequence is CASSLGTGTEAFF. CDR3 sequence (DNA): TGTGCCAGCAGCCTAGGGACAGGCACTGAAGCTTTCTTT.

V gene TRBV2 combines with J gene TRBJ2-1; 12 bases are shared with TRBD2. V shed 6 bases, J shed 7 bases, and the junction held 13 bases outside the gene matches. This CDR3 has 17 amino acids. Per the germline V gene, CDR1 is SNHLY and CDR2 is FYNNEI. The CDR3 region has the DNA TGTGCCAGCAGGGATACTAGCGGGGGGAACGTAGGTAATGAGCAGTTCTTC. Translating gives CASRDTSGGNVGNEQFF.

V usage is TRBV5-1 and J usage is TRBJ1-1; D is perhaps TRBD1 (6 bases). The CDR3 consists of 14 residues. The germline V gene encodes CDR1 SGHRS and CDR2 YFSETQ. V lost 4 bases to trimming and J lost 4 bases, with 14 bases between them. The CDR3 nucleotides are TGCGCCAGCAGCCCACAGGGTGGAGCCACTGAAGCTTTCTTT. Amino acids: CASSPQGGATEAFF.

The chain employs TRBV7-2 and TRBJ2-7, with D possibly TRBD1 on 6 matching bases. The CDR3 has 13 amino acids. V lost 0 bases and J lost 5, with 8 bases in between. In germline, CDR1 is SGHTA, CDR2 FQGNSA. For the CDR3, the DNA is TGTGCCAGCAGCTTAGCACAGGGCCACGAGCAGTACTTC. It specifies CASSLAQGHEQYF.

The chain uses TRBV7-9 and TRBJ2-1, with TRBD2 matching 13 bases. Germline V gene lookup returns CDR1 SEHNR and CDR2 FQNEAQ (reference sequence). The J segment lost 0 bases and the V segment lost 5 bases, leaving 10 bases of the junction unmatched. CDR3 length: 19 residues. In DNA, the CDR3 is TGTGCCAGCAGCCCAGGGACTAGCGGGACTTATAGCTCCTACAATGAGCAGTTCTTC. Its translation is CASSPGTSGTYSSYNEQFF.

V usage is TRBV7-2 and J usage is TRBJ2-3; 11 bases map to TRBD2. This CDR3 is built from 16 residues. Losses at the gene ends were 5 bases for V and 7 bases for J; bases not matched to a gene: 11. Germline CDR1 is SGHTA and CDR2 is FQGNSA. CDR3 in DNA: TGTGCCAGCAGCCCATACTCCGGGACTAGCGGCTATACGCAGTATTTT. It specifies CASSPYSGTSGYTQYF.